This TCR beta chain was found in a study of cytomegalovirus exposure and HLA in healthy donors. Germline CDR1 is LGHNA and CDR2 is YNFKEQ. Trimming pared 5 bases from V and 3 bases from J, leaving 11 bases between. The CDR3 loop spans 14 amino acids. Generated by immunoSEQ multiplex PCR, the TCRdb table keeps only in-frame clones and is missing some. The data hold some 130,000 clones, with 89% observed a single time. This clone has a handful of counts. The sequence came from a woman between 18 and 29 years old in good health and CMV-seronegative. Specimen: PBMCs. This chain joins TRBV4-2 and TRBJ1-5; weak D call: TRBD1 (6 bases). For the CDR3, the DNA is TGTGCCAGCAGCTCCCGGGACAACAATCAGCCCCAGCATTTT. Translation gives CASSSRDNNQPQHF.